This paragraph covers one TCR beta chain sequence. Its target is unknown. This record comes from a study of cytomegalovirus exposure and HLA in healthy donors. Study-wide results and limits: TCR beta V- and J-gene trimming was later associated with a missense DCLRE1C variant.

Both 60 Vbeta primers and 13 Jbeta primers went into the PCR. TCRdb's copy holds only in-frame clones and misses some; the assay was immunoSEQ multiplex PCR. The table includes about 200,000 clones, roughly four fifths detected once. Germline CDR1 and CDR2: SGHTA and FQGTGA. After removal of 2 bases from V and 6 bases from J, the junction contained 10 bases not matched to a gene. This CDR3 spans 17 amino acids. The chain combines TRBV7-3 with TRBJ2-1; 10 bases map to TRBD2. The receptor's source is a man aged 25 to 40 in good health and CMV-seronegative. Material for sequencing was PBMCs. CDR3 bases: TGTGCCAGCAGCTTAGTGTCTAGCGGGAGTGTAGGCAATGAGCAGTTCTTC. Residues: CASSLVSSGSVGNEQFF.